Listed here are 29 T cell receptor beta chains from one sample, sequenced in a study of CD8 T cells in Susac syndrome. Reverse transcription of roughly 0.5 to 1 ug RNA was carried out with random hexamers. TCRdb re-called the immunoSEQ multiplex PCR reads through MiXCR, storing one row per CDR3 protein. Found here are roughly 400,000 distinct CDR3 sequences, 85% to 90% of them singletons; the top ten hold about 0.12%. Sequenced sample: CD8+ T cells from PBMCs. The source of these receptors is a human donor with multiple sclerosis.

The genes are TRBV4-1 and TRBJ1-5; no clear D. The germline V gene encodes CDR1 MGHRA and CDR2 YSYEKL. This CDR3 comprises 14 residues. V was cut by 0 bases and J by 6 bases, with 9 bases left in between. The CDR3 sequence: CASSQDLWGQPQHF. The CDR3 nucleotides are TGCGCCAGCAGCCAAGACCTTTGGGGTCAGCCCCAGCATTTT.

This chain links TRBV9 with TRBJ2-1, with D possibly being TRBD1 or TRBD2 (5 bases each). The V end lost 4 bases, the J end lost 8 bases, and 22 bases lay between the germline ends. Germline-derived CDR1 and CDR2 are SGDLS and YYNGEE. This CDR3 region has 16 residues. The CDR3: CASSSSGLRDPDEQFF. The CDR3 nucleotides read TGTGCCAGCAGCTCCTCGGGCCTTCGGGACCCTGATGAGCAGTTCTTC.

This chain uses TRBV27 with TRBJ2-7; D is uncertain. Germline V CDR1 and CDR2: MNHEY, SMNVEV (reference sequence). V was pared by 2 bases and J by 2 bases, with 19 bases between. The CDR3 runs to 17 residues. The CDR3 nucleotides read TGTGCCAGCAGTTTAAGTGGTTTAAAGGACGGAGCCTACGAGCAGTACTTC. Protein sequence: CASSLSGLKDGAYEQYF.

The chain carries TRBV5-4 and TRBJ1-1, with D uncertain. The CDR3 is 14 amino acids. Germline CDR1 and CDR2: SGHNT and YYREEE (reference sequence). V was trimmed by 4 bases and J by 9 bases, leaving 19 bases between them. The CDR3 spells CASSPGSESFKAFF. DNA of the CDR3: TGTGCCAGCAGCCCGGGTTCCGAGAGCTTTAAAGCTTTCTTT.

CDR3: CASAIAETRSYTGELFF. The CDR3 DNA reads as TGTGCCAGCGCGATAGCGGAGACCCGATCCTACACCGGGGAGCTGTTTTTT. V and J are TRBV27 and TRBJ2-2, with a weak D call TRBD2 (6 bases). With 8 bases removed from V and 3 bases from J, the gap between germline ends came to 22 bases. CDR3 length equals 17 residues. Per germline, CDR1 MNHEY and CDR2 SMNVEV (reference sequence).

The CDR3 spells CASSPLGNTQYF. CDR3 DNA sequence: TGTGCCAGCAGCCCCCTTGGCAATACGCAGTATTTT. V and J are TRBV7-6 and TRBJ2-3; D is uncertain. Trimming removed 5 bases at V and 7 bases at J, with 10 bases between. The CDR3 is 12 residues long. The germline CDR1 and CDR2 sequences are SGHVS and FNYEAQ.

The rearrangement uses TRBV5-1 and TRBJ2-2, with TRBD2 matching over 7 bases. V lost 0 bases, J lost 5 bases, and 7 bases stayed unmatched. CDR1 and CDR2 from the germline V gene are SGHRS and YFSETQ. The CDR3 runs to 16 residues. CDR3 in DNA: TGCGCCAGCAGCTTGGTGGCGGGGGACCCAACCGGGGAGCTGTTTTTT. Translating gives CASSLVAGDPTGELFF.

The gene calls are TRBV4-1 and TRBJ1-5; the D gene is possibly TRBD1 (5 bases). The CDR3 has 17 residues. Trimming removed 1 base from V and 2 bases from J, with 15 bases in between. Germline V gives CDR1 MGHRA, CDR2 YSYEKL. CDR3 in amino acids: CASSQGGGIEGNQPQHF. Here the CDR3 DNA reads TGCGCCAGCAGCCAAGGGGGCGGGATCGAGGGCAATCAGCCCCAGCATTTT.

The chain recombines TRBV5-1 with TRBJ1-1; 7 bases map to TRBD1. V shed 2 bases and J 1 base; nucleotides not matched to a gene: 5. The CDR3 loop spans 15 amino acids. Germline V lookup: CDR1 SGHRS, CDR2 YFSETQ. The CDR3 spells CASSLHGQENTEAFF. The CDR3 bases are TGCGCCAGCAGCTTACATGGACAGGAGAACACTGAAGCTTTCTTT.

The gene calls are TRBV25-1 and TRBJ2-7; unclear D gene. The germline V gene encodes CDR1 MGHDK and CDR2 SYGVNS. The V end lost 3 bases, the J end lost 7 bases, and 7 bases lay between the germline ends. The CDR3 sequence is 11 residues long. The CDR3 bases are TGTGCCAGCAGTGACTCTTGGGAGCAGTACTTC. This sequence encodes CASSDSWEQYF.

The chain links TRBV6-1 to TRBJ2-7; 8 positions agree with TRBD2. The V gene's germline CDR1 is MNHNS and CDR2 SASEGT. J was trimmed by 2 bases and V by 2 bases; bases with no gene match: 2. The CDR3 loop spans 14 amino acids. The chain's CDR3 is CASSEQRGPYEQYF. CDR3 coding DNA: TGTGCCAGCAGTGAACAGCGGGGGCCCTACGAGCAGTACTTC.

The CDR3 region has the DNA TGTGCCAGCGGACTAGCGGGAGGGGTGTCCTACAATGAGCAGTTCTTC. Residues: CASGLAGGVSYNEQFF. This chain uses TRBV19 with TRBJ2-1, with 15 positions matching TRBD2. Trimming at V came to 9 bases and at J to 1 base, leaving 4 bases not matched to a gene. The CDR3 is 16 residues long. In germline, CDR1 is LNHDA, CDR2 SQIVND (reference sequence). Using reference TRBV19 and TRBJ2-1 for the parts outside the CDR3, the full variable domain is DGGITQSPKYLFRKEGQNVTLSCEQNLNHDAMYWYRQDPGQGLRLIYYSQIVNDFQKGDIAEGYSVSREKKESFPLTVTSAQKNPTAFYLCASGLAGGVSYNEQFFGPGTRLTVL.

The chain is built from TRBV29-1 and TRBJ1-1, with 8 bases aligning to TRBD1. Germline CDR1 is SQVTM and CDR2 is ANQGSEA. V lost 7 bases and J lost 2; bases outside the gene matches: 12. The CDR3 is 15 amino acids. CDR3 in DNA: TGCAGCGCCGGCGGGTGGACAGGGAACAACACTGAAGCTTTCTTT. Amino acid sequence: CSAGGWTGNNTEAFF.

The genes are TRBV29-1 and TRBJ2-7; a possible D gene is TRBD2 (5 bases). V lost 3 bases and J lost 4, with 16 bases in between. This CDR3 region has 14 residues. Per the germline V gene, CDR1 is SQVTM and CDR2 is ANQGSEA. CDR3 nucleotides: TGCAGCGTTGAGTTAGACTACCCAGCGTACGAGCAGTACTTC. It codes for CSVELDYPAYEQYF.

V usage is TRBV7-9 and J usage is TRBJ1-2; D might be TRBD1 (5 bases). Germline CDR1 is SEHNR and CDR2 is FQNEAQ (reference sequence). V lost 2 bases, J lost 5 bases, and 12 bases lay in between. This CDR3 spans 14 amino acids. CDR3 nucleotide sequence: TGTGCCAGCAGCTTAAGGGACGGGGGATATGGCTACACCTTC. This encodes CASSLRDGGYGYTF.

J is TRBJ1-1 and V is TRBV11-2; D remains unclear. V was shortened by 5 bases and J by 0 bases, with 10 bases between the two germline ends. Germline V gene lookup returns CDR1 SGHAT and CDR2 FQNNGV. The CDR3 consists of 14 residues. The CDR3 DNA reads TGTGCCAGCAGCCCCGGAAGGATGAACACTGAAGCTTTCTTT. Residues: CASSPGRMNTEAFF. The full variable domain, with the rest looked up from reference TRBV11-2 and TRBJ1-1, is EAGVAQSPRYKIIEKRQSVAFWCNPISGHATLYWYQQILGQGPKLLIQFQNNGVVDDSQLPKDRFSAERLKGVDSTLKIQPAKLEDSAVYLCASSPGRMNTEAFFGQGTRLTVV.

The rearrangement joins TRBV4-1 to TRBJ2-7, with a possible D match to TRBD1 (7 bases). Trimming took off 4 bases at V and 0 bases at J, with 22 bases between the two ends. The V gene's germline CDR1 is MGHRA and CDR2 YSYEKL. The CDR3 extends over 18 amino acids. The CDR3, as DNA: TGCGCCAGCAGCCCCATAGCCCCCCACCAGGGGGGCTCCTACGAGCAGTACTTC. This gives the protein CASSPIAPHQGGSYEQYF.

The chain couples TRBV4-2 to TRBJ1-1, with no clear D. The CDR3 covers 12 residues. CDR1 is LGHNA, CDR2 YNFKEQ, per germline. V was clipped by 3 bases and J by 10 bases, with 12 bases between them. CDR3 coding DNA: TGTGCCAGCAGCCAGGGGAGGGAGAGAGCTTTCTTT. Translated: CASSQGRERAFF.

In this sample, this clonotype turned up many times. The junction differs from germline at one of its ends, possibly a read error. The V and J genes are TRBV27 and TRBJ1-1; D is uncertain. The germline V gene encodes CDR1 MNHEY and CDR2 SMNVEV (reference sequence). This CDR3 is built from 13 residues. The CDR3 nucleotides read TGTGCCAGCAGCTTATCATTGAACACTGAAGCTTTCTTT. Translation gives CASSLSLNTEAFF.

This clonotype was counted between two and nine times. The gene calls are TRBV3-1 and TRBJ1-2; maybe TRBD1 (5 bases). The CDR3 contains 12 residues. Germline CDR1 LGHDT, CDR2 YNNKEL (reference sequence). The V and J ends lost 3 bases and 8 bases respectively, with 10 bases between them. The CDR3 DNA sequence: TGTGCCAGCAGCCAGCCCAGGGTCGGCTACACCTTC. Translating it yields CASSQPRVGYTF.

V usage is TRBV20-1 and J usage is TRBJ2-1; 12 bases are shared with TRBD1. Germline CDR1 reads DFQATT; CDR2 reads SNEGSKA (reference sequence). V shed 3 bases and J 7 bases; nucleotides not matched to a gene: 7. The CDR3 spans 15 residues. CDR3: CSARKGQGAKNEQFF. The CDR3 DNA reads as TGCAGTGCTAGGAAGGGACAGGGGGCCAAAAATGAGCAGTTCTTC.

The gene calls are TRBV4-1 and TRBJ1-5, with a possible D match to TRBD1 (6 bases). This CDR3 comprises 13 residues. V gave up 5 bases and J gave up 7 bases, with 12 bases separating them. Germline CDR1 and CDR2: MGHRA and YSYEKL. In DNA form, the CDR3 reads TGCGCCAGCAGCTACAGGGTTGGGCAGCCCCAGCATTTT. Translating it yields CASSYRVGQPQHF.

The CDR3 bases are TGCAGCGTTGAAGATGAGGGGGTTAGTGCTTTCTTT. Protein: CSVEDEGVSAFF. The rearrangement uses TRBV29-1 and TRBJ1-1, with D perhaps matching TRBD1 (6 bases). Trimming stripped 0 bases from V and 11 bases from J, with 13 bases between. Germline V gene data show CDR1 as SQVTM and CDR2 as ANQGSEA. The CDR3 spans 12 residues.

V gene TRBV6-1 combines with J gene TRBJ1-1, with no clear D. The V gene lost 3 bases and the J gene lost 0 bases, with 8 bases spanning the gap. The CDR3 contains 14 residues. The V gene's germline CDR1 is MNHNS and CDR2 SASEGT. The CDR3, as DNA: TGTGCCAGCAGTGACCCGGGTATGAACACTGAAGCTTTCTTT. Protein: CASSDPGMNTEAFF.

The CDR3 loop reads CASSDTNRGPYNEQFF. The CDR3 DNA reads as TGTGCCAGCAGTGACACTAACAGGGGACCCTACAATGAGCAGTTCTTC. The V gene is TRBV6-4, the J gene TRBJ2-1, with 7 bases identical to TRBD1. Germline V gives CDR1 MRHNA, CDR2 SNTAGT. V trimming: 2 bases; J trimming: 2 bases; junction bases outside the gene matches: 6. This CDR3 has 16 residues.

V and J are TRBV28 and TRBJ1-2; maybe TRBD1 (5 bases). Germline lookup yields CDR1 MDHEN and CDR2 SYDVKM. The CDR3 is made up of 14 amino acids. V gave up 3 bases and J gave up 12 bases, with 20 bases separating them. DNA of the CDR3: TGTGCCAGCAGTTTCGTGGGACCGTCAATATCCGACACCTTC. Translation: CASSFVGPSISDTF.

This clonotype was observed once. V and J are TRBV19 and TRBJ1-1, with no clear D. Germline-derived CDR1 and CDR2 are LNHDA and SQIVND (reference sequence). This CDR3 comprises 13 residues. Trimming shortened V by 5 bases and J by 3 bases, and 10 bases separated the two germline ends. CDR3 sequence (DNA): TGTGCCAGTAGTTATAGCAGATACACTGAAGCTTTCTTT. Translating it yields CASSYSRYTEAFF.

This clonotype was detected a few times. This chain joins TRBV27 and TRBJ2-2; 9 nucleotides agree with TRBD2. The CDR3 sequence is 16 residues long. Germline CDR1 MNHEY, CDR2 SMNVEV (reference sequence). V was pared by 5 bases and J by 5 bases, with 9 bases of the junction left unmatched. In DNA, the CDR3 is TGTGCCAGCAGTCCACCTAGCGGGGTAGAGACCGGGGAGCTGTTTTTT. Translating gives CASSPPSGVETGELFF.

V is TRBV27 and J is TRBJ2-7, with 10 nucleotides matching TRBD2. The CDR3 contains 17 residues. V was pared by 5 bases and J by 4 bases, with 14 bases of the junction left unmatched. Germline CDR1 is MNHEY and CDR2 is SMNVEV (reference sequence). The CDR3 DNA is TGTGCCAGCAGTGGACTAGCGGCATTCCTACCCCATTACGAGCAGTACTTC. Translated, it gives CASSGLAAFLPHYEQYF.